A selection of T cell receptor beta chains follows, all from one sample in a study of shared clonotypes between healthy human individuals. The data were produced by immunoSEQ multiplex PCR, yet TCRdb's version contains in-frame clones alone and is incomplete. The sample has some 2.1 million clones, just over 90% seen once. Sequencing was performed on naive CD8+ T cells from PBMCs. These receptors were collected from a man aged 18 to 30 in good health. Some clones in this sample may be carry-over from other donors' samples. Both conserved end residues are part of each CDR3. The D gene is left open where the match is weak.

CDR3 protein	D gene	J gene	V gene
CASSWVVSTDTQYF	.	TRBJ2-3	TRBV7-2
CASSISQNTEAFF	.	TRBJ1-1	TRBV19
CASSVAWDGYEQYF	.	TRBJ2-7	TRBV9
CASSLDRGQRTEAFF	TRBD1	TRBJ1-1	TRBV6-5
CASSLSGVSYNEQFF	.	TRBJ2-1	TRBV7-9
CASSPLPDRGLQPQHF	TRBD1	TRBJ1-5	TRBV7-8
CAWSFGTGLTDTQYF	TRBD1	TRBJ2-3	TRBV30
CASHLSQGSYNEQFF	.	TRBJ2-1	TRBV9
CASGYKREWITGELFF	TRBD2	TRBJ2-2	TRBV5-4
CASSPGYNEQFF	.	TRBJ2-1	TRBV5-1
CAGSYSSGRIYNEQFF	TRBD2	TRBJ2-1	TRBV6-5
CASSPGQRNTEAFF	.	TRBJ1-1	TRBV6-6
CASSIPAQSTDTQYF	.	TRBJ2-3	TRBV19
CASFPGLMNTEAFF	.	TRBJ1-1	TRBV27
CAWRLQGAWEQYF	TRBD1	TRBJ2-7	TRBV30
CASSSDRSGGQPQHF	.	TRBJ1-5	TRBV7-2
CASSIDNANQPQHF	.	TRBJ1-5	TRBV19
CASGGNNNEQFF	.	TRBJ2-1	TRBV12-5
CASSLIAGNTGELFF	.	TRBJ2-2	TRBV7-9
CASSGGYGENYEQYF	.	TRBJ2-7	TRBV2
CASKAGGEQYF	TRBD2	TRBJ2-7	TRBV19
CASSPGTGLSEQYF	TRBD1	TRBJ2-7	TRBV28
CASSDRTGVGDTQYF	TRBD1	TRBJ2-3	TRBV9
CASSGGTSGNEQFF	TRBD2	TRBJ2-1	TRBV6-1
CASSSDRESTMVGYTF	TRBD1	TRBJ1-2	TRBV27
CASSEGWDYEQYF	.	TRBJ2-7	TRBV2
CASANVREDGTGELFF	.	TRBJ2-2	TRBV28
CASSETGANVLTF	.	TRBJ2-6	TRBV6-5
CASSQVRQGNNEQFF	TRBD1	TRBJ2-1	TRBV4-2
CASSLAGGFKAGANVLTF	TRBD2	TRBJ2-6	TRBV5-4
CASNRKSSYNEQFF	.	TRBJ2-1	TRBV19
CARSLGLAGDRRLRNEQFF	.	TRBJ2-1	TRBV7-5
CASSLGAYEQYF	.	TRBJ2-7	TRBV11-1
CASSGATRTYEQYF	.	TRBJ2-7	TRBV5-1
CASKNVARGYRTDTQYF	.	TRBJ2-3	TRBV27
CASSTGTGSYNEQFF	TRBD1	TRBJ2-1	TRBV28
CSGTLRNEQFF	.	TRBJ2-1	TRBV29-1
CASSGHPGTVNTEAFF	TRBD1	TRBJ1-1	TRBV2
CAWDQREVVYEQYF	TRBD2	TRBJ2-7	TRBV30
CASSVSDTQYF	.	TRBJ2-3	TRBV2
CASSIGTDYEQYF	.	TRBJ2-7	TRBV7-3
CSVGAGTHGYEQYF	.	TRBJ2-7	TRBV29-1
CASSLGRQAKNIQYF	.	TRBJ2-4	TRBV13
CASSPQGWGVNTEAFF	.	TRBJ1-1	TRBV6-6
CASSVPGRGSPTGELFF	.	TRBJ2-2	TRBV9
CASSRPGDTQYF	.	TRBJ2-3	TRBV27
CASSPGRHYEQYF	.	TRBJ2-7	TRBV28
CASSHRGGLVGTEAFF	.	TRBJ1-1	TRBV14
CASSGNQGMDIQYF	.	TRBJ2-4	TRBV5-8
CASSPTRTSWGETQYF	TRBD2	TRBJ2-5	TRBV27
CASSNPQDRAGANVLTF	TRBD1	TRBJ2-6	TRBV13
CASSSGLADLTGELFF	TRBD2	TRBJ2-2	TRBV5-1
CASKLGMTGKPSEQYF	TRBD1	TRBJ2-7	TRBV27
CASSFGGRIDEQYF	.	TRBJ2-7	TRBV5-1
CASLDRTGGAQYF	TRBD1	TRBJ2-5	TRBV2
CATRGTSGRSSYEQYF	TRBD2	TRBJ2-7	TRBV27
CASSLWGGDPYEQYF	.	TRBJ2-7	TRBV27
CAASTAYEQYF	.	TRBJ2-7	TRBV2
CASSGSLNLNTIYF	.	TRBJ1-3	TRBV27